The present T cell receptor beta chain was sequenced within a study of T-cell reconstitution after alpha-beta-depleted transplantation in children. V lost 6 bases and J 4 bases, leaving 16 bases between the germline ends. The CDR3 spans 15 residues. Germline CDR1 and CDR2: LNHDA and SQIVND (reference sequence). Unique molecular identifiers were incorporated into the prepared TCRbeta library. Each CDR3 protein gets one entry after TCRdb re-called the PCR reads with MiXCR. This table has a few hundred thousand distinct CDR3 sequences, about 12% appearing once. The rearrangement joins TRBV19 to TRBJ1-3; D gene unclear. This specimen was PBMCs from the stem cell graft donor, taken from the stem cell graft. This clonotype was sampled from a human donor who donated a stem cell graft to a child with combined immunodeficiency. CDR3 sequence: CASSRTGELGNTIYF. DNA for the CDR3: TGTGCCAGTAGCCGAACCGGGGAACTGGGAAACACCATATATTTT.